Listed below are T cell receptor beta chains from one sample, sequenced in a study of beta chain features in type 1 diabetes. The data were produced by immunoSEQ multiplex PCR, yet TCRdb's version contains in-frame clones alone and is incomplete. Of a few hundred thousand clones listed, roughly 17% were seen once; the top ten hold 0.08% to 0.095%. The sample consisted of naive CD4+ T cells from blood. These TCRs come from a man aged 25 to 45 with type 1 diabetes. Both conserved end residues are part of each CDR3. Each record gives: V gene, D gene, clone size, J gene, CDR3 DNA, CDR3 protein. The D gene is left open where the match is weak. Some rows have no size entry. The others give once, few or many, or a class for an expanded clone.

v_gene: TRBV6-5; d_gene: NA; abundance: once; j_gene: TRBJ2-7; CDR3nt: TGTGCCAGCAGTTACTCGGCAGGGTTCTACGAGCAGTACTTC; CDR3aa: CASSYSAGFYEQYF
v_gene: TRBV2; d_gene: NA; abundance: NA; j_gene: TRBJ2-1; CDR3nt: TGTGCCAGCAGTACCGGGACACGCGACAATGAGCAGTTCTTC; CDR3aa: CASSTGTRDNEQFF
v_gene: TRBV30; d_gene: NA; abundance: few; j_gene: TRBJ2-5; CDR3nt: TGTGCCTGGAGTGTACGTGGGGGCATGGAGACCCAGTACTTC; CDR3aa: CAWSVRGGMETQYF
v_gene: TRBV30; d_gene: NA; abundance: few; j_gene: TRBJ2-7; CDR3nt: TGTGCCTGGGGACCCTCAAACCCCTACGAGCAGTACTTC; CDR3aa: CAWGPSNPYEQYF
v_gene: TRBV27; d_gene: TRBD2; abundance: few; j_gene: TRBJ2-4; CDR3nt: TGTGCCAGCAGTCCCCGACTAGCGGGAGAACCCAAAAACATTCAGTACTTC; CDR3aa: CASSPRLAGEPKNIQYF
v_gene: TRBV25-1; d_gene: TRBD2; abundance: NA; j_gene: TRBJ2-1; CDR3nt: TGTGCCAGCAGTGAAATTGGGAGCGGGAGGGTATACAATGAGCAGTTCTTC; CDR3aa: CASSEIGSGRVYNEQFF
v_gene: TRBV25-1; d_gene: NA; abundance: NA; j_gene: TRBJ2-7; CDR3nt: TGTGCCAGCAGAGGGGGGTCTCCGGAATTATACTCCTACGAGCAGTACTTC; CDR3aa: CASRGGSPELYSYEQYF
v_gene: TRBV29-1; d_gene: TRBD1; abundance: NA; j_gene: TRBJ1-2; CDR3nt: TGCAGCGTTGATGGACAGGGGGCAGAGAACTATGGCTACACCTTC; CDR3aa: CSVDGQGAENYGYTF
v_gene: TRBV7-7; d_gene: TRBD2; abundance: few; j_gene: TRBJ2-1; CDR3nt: TGTGCCAGCAGCACCGGGACTAGCGGGATCAATGAGCAGTTCTTC; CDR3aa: CASSTGTSGINEQFF
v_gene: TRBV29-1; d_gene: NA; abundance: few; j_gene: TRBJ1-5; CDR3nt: TGCAGCGCTAGCCGGGGTAGCAATCAGCCCCAGCATTTT; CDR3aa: CSASRGSNQPQHF
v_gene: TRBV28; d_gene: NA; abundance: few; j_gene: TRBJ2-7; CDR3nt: TGTGCCAGCAGTTTATCTCGCTACGAGCAGTACTTC; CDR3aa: CASSLSRYEQYF
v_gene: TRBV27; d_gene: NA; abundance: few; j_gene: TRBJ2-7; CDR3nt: TGTGCCAGCAGTTCTACACCTTCCTACGAGCAGTACTTC; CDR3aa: CASSSTPSYEQYF
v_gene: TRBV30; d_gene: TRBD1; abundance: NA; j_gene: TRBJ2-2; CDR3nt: TGTGCCTGGAGTGTAACACGGACAGGCACCACCGGGGAGCTGTTTTTT; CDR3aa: CAWSVTRTGTTGELFF
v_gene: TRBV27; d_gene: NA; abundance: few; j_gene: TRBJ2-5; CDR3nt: TGTGCCAGCAGTGACAACGGGGCAGGGCAAGAGACCCAGTACTTC; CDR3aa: CASSDNGAGQETQYF
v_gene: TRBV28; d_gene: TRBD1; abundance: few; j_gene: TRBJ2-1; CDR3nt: TGTGCCAGCAGCTCCCCCCGAGACAGGAACAGGGGCTACAATGAGCAGTTCTTC; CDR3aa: CASSSPRDRNRGYNEQFF
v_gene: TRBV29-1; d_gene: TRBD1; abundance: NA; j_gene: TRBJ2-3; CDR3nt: TGCAGTTTGGTGGGACAGTATAGCACAGATACGCAGTATTTT; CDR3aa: CSLVGQYSTDTQYF
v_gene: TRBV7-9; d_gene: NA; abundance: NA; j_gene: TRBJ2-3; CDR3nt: TGTGCCAGCAGCCCCCTCACCAAGTGGGATACGCAGTATTTT; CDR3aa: CASSPLTKWDTQYF
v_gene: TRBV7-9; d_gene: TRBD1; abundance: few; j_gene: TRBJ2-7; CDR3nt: TGTGCCAGCAGCCCACAGGGGGCGCGAGTATCCGAGCAGTACTTC; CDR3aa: CASSPQGARVSEQYF
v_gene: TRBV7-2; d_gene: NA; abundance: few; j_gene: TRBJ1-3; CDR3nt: TGTGCCAGCAGCCCGAGACGGAACTCTGGAAACACCATATATTTT; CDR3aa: CASSPRRNSGNTIYF
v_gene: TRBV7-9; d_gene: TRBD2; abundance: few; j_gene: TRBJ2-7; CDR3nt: TGTGCCAGCAGCTTTATACCGGGAGGGATGACTTACTCCTACGAGCAGTACTTC; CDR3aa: CASSFIPGGMTYSYEQYF
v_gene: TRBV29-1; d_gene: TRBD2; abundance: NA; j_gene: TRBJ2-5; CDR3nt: TGCAGCGTTGAGGGCGGGAGGGTTCGAGAGACCCAGTACTTC; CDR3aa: CSVEGGRVRETQYF
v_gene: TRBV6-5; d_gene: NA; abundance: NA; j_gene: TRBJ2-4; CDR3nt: TGTGCCAGCAGCCGGGACCAGTACATTCAGTACTTC; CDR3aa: CASSRDQYIQYF
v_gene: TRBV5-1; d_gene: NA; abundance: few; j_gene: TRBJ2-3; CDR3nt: TGCGCCAGCAGCTCCCAGGGGGGTGCAGATACGCAGTATTTT; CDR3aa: CASSSQGGADTQYF
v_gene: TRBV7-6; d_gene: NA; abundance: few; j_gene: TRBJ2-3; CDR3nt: TGTGCCAGCAGCCATGCAACAGGGAGTTATACAGATACGCAGTATTTT; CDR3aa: CASSHATGSYTDTQYF
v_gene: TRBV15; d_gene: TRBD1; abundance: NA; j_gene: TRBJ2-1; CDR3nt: TGTGCCACCAGCAGAGCCGGGACAGGGGCCAATGAGCAGTTCTTC; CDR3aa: CATSRAGTGANEQFF
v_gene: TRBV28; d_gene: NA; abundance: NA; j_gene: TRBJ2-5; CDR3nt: TGTGCCAGCAGTTGGGGGCGGGAGACCCAGTACTTC; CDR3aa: CASSWGRETQYF
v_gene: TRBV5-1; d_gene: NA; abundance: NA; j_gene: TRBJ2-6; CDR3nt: TGCGCCAGCAGCCAGCAACGCTCTGGGGCCAACGTCCTGACTTTC; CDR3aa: CASSQQRSGANVLTF
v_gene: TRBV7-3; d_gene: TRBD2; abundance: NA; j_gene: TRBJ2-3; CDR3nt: TGTGCCAGCAGCCCCGGGACTAGTATTGATACGCAGTATTTT; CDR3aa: CASSPGTSIDTQYF
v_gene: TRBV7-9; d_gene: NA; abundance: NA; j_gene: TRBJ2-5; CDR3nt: TGTGCCAGCAGCTCCCCGCTCTCGGAGACCCAGTACTTC; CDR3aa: CASSSPLSETQYF
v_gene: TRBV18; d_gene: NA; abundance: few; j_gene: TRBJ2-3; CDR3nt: TGTGCCAGCTCACCGAGTACTCTCACAGATACGCAGTATTTT; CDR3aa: CASSPSTLTDTQYF
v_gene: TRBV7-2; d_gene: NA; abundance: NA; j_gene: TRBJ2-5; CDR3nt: TGTGCCAGCAGCCCGGGTGGGGGTGAGACCCAGTACTTC; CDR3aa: CASSPGGGETQYF
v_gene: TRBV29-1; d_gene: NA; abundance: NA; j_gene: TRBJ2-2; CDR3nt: TGCAGCGTTGCGGGGGCCGGGGAGCTGTTTTTT; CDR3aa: CSVAGAGELFF
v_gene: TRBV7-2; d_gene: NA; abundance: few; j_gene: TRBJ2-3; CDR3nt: TGTGCCAGCAGCTTAGCCTACACAGATACGCAGTATTTT; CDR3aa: CASSLAYTDTQYF
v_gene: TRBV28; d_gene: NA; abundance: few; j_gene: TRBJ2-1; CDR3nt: TGTGCCAGCAGTGTCGACCGGCCTAGAGAGCAGTTCTTC; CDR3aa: CASSVDRPREQFF
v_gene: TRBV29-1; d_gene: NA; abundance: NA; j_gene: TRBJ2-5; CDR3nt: TGCAGCGTCTCGGCCCCCCTCTCAGAGACCCAGTACTTC; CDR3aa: CSVSAPLSETQYF
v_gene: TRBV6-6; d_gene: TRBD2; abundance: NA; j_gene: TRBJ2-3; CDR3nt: TGTGCCAGCAGCCCCCGACTAGCGGCTAGCACAGATACGCAGTATTTT; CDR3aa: CASSPRLAASTDTQYF
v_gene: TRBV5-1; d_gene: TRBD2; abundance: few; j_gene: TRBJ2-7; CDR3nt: TGCGCCAGCAGCCATGATACTAGCGGGAGCACCTACGAGCAGTACTTC; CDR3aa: CASSHDTSGSTYEQYF
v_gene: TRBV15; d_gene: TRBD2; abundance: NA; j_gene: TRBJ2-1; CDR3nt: TGTGCCACCAGCAGAGCGGGACTAGCGGGAGCGCATGAGCAGTTCTTC; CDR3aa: CATSRAGLAGAHEQFF
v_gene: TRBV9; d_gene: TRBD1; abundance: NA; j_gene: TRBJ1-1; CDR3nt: TGTGCCAGCAGCGTGACAGGGTATGCGGACACTGAAGCTTTCTTT; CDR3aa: CASSVTGYADTEAFF
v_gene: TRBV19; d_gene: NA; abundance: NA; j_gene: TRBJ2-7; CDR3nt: TGTGCCAGTAGTACAACCGGGGCCACCTACGAGCAGTACTTC; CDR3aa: CASSTTGATYEQYF
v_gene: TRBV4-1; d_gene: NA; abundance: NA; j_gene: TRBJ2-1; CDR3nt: TGCGCCAGCAGCCAGCCAAGTATTTCCTACAATGAGCAGTTCTTC; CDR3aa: CASSQPSISYNEQFF
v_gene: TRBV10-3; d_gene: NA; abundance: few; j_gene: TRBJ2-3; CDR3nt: TGTGCCATCAGTGCGGGACTGGCGGGGACAGATACGCAGTATTTT; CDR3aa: CAISAGLAGTDTQYF
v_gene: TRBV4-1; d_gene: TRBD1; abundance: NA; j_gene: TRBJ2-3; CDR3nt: TGCGCCAGCAGCCAAGCGGGGACAGGGTACGCAGATACGCAGTATTTT; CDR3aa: CASSQAGTGYADTQYF
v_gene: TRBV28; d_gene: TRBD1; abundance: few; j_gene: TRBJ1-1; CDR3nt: TGTGCCAGCAGATCCGGGACAGCCAAGACTGAAGCTTTCTTT; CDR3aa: CASRSGTAKTEAFF
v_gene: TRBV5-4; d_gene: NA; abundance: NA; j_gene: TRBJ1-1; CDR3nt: TGTGCCAGCAGCGAAACTACGGCAGGAGAAGCTTTCTTT; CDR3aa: CASSETTAGEAFF
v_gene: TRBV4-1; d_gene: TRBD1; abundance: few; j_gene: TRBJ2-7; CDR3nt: TGCGCCAGCAGCCAAGATCTCCTGGCTACAGGGGTTAACGAGCAGTACTTC; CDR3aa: CASSQDLLATGVNEQYF
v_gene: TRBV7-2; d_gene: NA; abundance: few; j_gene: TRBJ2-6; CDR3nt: TGTGCCAGCAGCTTAGTACTGAGGTCTGGGGCCAACGTCCTGACTTTC; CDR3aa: CASSLVLRSGANVLTF
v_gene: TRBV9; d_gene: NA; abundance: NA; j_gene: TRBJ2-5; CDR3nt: TGTGCCAGCAGCGTAGCTCTATTAGGAGAGACCCAGTACTTC; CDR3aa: CASSVALLGETQYF
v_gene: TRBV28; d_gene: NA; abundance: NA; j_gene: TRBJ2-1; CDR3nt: TGTGCCAGCAGCGTTTCGGGTACTCAGTTCTTC; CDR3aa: CASSVSGTQFF
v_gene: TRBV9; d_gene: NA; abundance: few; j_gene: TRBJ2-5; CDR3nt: TGTGCCAGCAGCGTAGAGAGAGGAGGAGGGGAGACCCAGTACTTC; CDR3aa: CASSVERGGGETQYF
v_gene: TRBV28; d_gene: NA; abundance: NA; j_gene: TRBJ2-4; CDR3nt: TGTGCCAGCAGCCCACGGGGGAACATTCAGTACTTC; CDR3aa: CASSPRGNIQYF
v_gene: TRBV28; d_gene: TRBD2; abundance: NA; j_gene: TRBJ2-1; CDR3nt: TGTGCCAGCAGTTCCCGGGGAGCGGGAGATTTCAATGAGCAGTTCTTC; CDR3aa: CASSSRGAGDFNEQFF
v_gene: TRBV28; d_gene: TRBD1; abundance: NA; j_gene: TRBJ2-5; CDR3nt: TGTGCCAGCAGGGTGACAGGGGGAGGAGAGACCCAGTACTTC; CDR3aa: CASRVTGGGETQYF
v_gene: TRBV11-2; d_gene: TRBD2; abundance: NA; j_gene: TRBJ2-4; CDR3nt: TGTGCCAGCAGCTTTTTCGGGACTAGCCTAAACATTCAGTACTTC; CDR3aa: CASSFFGTSLNIQYF